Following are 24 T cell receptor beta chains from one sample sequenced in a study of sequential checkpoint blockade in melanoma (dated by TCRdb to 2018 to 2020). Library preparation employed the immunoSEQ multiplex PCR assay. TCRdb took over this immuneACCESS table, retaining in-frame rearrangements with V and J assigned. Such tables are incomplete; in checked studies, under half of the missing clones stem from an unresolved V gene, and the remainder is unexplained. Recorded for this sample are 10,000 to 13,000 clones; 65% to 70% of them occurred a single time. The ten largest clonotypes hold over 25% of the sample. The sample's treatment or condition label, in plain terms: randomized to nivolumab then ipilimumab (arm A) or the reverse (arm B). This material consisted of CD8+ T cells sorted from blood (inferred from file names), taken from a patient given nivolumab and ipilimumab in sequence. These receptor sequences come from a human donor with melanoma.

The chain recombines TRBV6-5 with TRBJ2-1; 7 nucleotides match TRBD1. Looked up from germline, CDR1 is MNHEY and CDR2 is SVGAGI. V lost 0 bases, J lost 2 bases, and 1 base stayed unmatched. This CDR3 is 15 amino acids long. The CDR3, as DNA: TGTGCCAGCAGTTACTCCCAGGGGGCCTACAATGAGCAGTTCTTC. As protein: CASSYSQGAYNEQFF.

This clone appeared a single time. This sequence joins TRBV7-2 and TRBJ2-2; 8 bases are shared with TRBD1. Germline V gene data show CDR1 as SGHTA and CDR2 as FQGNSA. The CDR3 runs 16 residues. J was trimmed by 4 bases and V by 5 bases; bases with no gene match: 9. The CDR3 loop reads CASSLVGQGGTGELFF. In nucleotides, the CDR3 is TGTGCCAGCAGCCTCGTAGGACAGGGCGGCACCGGGGAGCTGTTTTTT. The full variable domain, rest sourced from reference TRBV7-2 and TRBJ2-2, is GAGVSQSPSNKVTEKGKDVELRCDPISGHTALYWYRQSLGQGLEFLIYFQGNSAPDKSGLPSDRFSAERTGGSVSTLTIQRTQQEDSAVYLCASSLVGQGGTGELFFGEGSRLTVL.

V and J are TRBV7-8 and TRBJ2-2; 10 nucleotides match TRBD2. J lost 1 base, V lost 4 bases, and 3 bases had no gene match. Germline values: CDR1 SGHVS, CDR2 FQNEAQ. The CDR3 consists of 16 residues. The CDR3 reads CASSSIAGGNTGELFF. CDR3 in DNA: TGTGCCAGCAGCTCAATAGCGGGGGGGAACACCGGGGAGCTGTTTTTT.

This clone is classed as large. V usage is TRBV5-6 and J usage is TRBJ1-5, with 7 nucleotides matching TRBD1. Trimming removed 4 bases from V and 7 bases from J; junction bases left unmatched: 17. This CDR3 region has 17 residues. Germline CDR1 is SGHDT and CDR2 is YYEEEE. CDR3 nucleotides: TGTGCCAGCAGCCACTACCGAGGGGGCGCATATTGGCAGCCCCAGCATTTT. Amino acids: CASSHYRGGAYWQPQHF.

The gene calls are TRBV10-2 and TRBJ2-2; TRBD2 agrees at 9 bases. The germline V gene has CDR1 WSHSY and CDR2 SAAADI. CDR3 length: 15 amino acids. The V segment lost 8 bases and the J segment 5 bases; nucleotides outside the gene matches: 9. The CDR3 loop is CASRGGGGRTGELFF. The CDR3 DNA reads TGCGCCAGCCGAGGCGGGGGGGGCCGGACCGGGGAGCTGTTTTTT.

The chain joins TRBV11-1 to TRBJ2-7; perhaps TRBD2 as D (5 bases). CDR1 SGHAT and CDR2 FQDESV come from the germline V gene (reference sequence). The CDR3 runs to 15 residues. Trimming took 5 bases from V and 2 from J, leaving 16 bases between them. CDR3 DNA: TGTGCCAGCAGCCCCCGTGGAAGGGAGACCTACGAGCAGTACTTC. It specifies CASSPRGRETYEQYF. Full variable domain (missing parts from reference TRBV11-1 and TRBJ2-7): EAEVAQSPRYKITEKSQAVAFWCDPISGHATLYWYRQILGQGPELLVQFQDESVVDDSQLPKDRFSAERLKGVDSTLKIQPAELGDSAMYLCASSPRGRETYEQYFGPGTRLTVT.

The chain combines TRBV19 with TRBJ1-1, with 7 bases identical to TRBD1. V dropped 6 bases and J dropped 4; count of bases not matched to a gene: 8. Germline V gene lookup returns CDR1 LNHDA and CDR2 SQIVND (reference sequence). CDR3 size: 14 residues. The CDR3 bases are TGTGCCAGTAGGGACAGGCCGGAGGTCACTGAAGCTTTCTTT. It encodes CASRDRPEVTEAFF. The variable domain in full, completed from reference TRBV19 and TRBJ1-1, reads DGGITQSPKYLFRKEGQNVTLSCEQNLNHDAMYWYRQDPGQGLRLIYYSQIVNDFQKGDIAEGYSVSREKKESFPLTVTSAQKNPTAFYLCASRDRPEVTEAFFGQGTRLTVV.

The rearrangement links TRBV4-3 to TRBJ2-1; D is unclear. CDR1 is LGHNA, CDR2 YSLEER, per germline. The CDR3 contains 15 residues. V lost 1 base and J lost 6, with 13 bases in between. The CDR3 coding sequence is TGCGCCAGCAGCCAAGGACTCTTGGAACTCAATGAGCAGTTCTTC. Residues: CASSQGLLELNEQFF.

DNA of the CDR3: TGTGCCAGCAGGCCGGGACTAGCGGCTAGCACAGATACGCAGTATTTT. It translates to CASRPGLAASTDTQYF. The chain employs TRBV27 and TRBJ2-3; 11 bases map to TRBD2. V gave up 6 bases and J gave up 0 bases; unmatched junction bases: 5. Germline loops: CDR1 MNHEY, CDR2 SMNVEV (reference sequence). This CDR3 has 16 amino acids.

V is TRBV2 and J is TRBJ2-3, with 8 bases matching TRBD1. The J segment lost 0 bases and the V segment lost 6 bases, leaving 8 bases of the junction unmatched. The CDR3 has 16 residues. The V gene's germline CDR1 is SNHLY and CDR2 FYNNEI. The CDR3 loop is CASRAGTGSSTDTQYF. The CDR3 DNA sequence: TGTGCCAGCAGAGCCGGGACAGGTTCTAGCACAGATACGCAGTATTTT.

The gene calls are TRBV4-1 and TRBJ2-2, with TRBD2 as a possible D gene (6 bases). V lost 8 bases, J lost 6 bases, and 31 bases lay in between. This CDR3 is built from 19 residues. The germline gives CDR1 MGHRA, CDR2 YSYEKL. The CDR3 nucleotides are TGCGCCAGCGAGGGTCGTGGAGGGAGTCCTGCCGGATTATCCGGGGAGCTGTTTTTT. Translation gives CASEGRGGSPAGLSGELFF.

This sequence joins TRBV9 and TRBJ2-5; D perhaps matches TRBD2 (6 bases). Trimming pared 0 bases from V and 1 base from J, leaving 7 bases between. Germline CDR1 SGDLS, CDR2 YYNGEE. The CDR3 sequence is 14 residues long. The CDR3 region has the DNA TGTGCCAGCAGCGTAGGCGGGACCCAAGAGACCCAGTACTTC. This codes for CASSVGGTQETQYF.

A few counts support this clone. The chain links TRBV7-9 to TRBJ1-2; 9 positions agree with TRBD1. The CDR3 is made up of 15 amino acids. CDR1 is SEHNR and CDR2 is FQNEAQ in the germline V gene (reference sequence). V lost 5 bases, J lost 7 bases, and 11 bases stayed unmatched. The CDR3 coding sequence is TGTGCCAGCAGCGGCAGGGAACAGGGGGCGCGTGGCTACACCTTC. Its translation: CASSGREQGARGYTF.

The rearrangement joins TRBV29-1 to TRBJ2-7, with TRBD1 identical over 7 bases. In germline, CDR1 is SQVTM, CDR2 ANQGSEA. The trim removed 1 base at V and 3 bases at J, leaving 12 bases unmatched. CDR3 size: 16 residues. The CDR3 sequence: CSVEGVQGLGGYEQYF. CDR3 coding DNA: TGCAGCGTTGAAGGGGTACAGGGGCTTGGGGGCTACGAGCAGTACTTC.

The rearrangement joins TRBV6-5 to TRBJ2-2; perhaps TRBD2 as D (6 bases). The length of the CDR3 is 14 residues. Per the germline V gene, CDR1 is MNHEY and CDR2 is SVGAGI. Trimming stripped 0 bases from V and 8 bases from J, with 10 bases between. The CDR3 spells CASSYSRAGGELFF. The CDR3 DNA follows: TGTGCCAGCAGTTACTCCCGGGCGGGGGGGGAGCTGTTTTTT.

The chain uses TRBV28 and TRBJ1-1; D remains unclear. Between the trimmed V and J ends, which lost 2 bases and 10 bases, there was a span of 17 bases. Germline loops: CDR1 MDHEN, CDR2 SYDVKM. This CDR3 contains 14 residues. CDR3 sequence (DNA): TGTGCCAGCAGTTTAAGTTTGCTAGCACTTACAGCTTTCTTT. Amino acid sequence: CASSLSLLALTAFF.

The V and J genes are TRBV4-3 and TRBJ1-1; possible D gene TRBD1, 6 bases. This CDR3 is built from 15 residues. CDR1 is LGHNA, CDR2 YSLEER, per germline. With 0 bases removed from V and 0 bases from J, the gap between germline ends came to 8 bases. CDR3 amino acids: CASSQETGMNTEAFF. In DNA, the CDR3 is TGCGCCAGCAGCCAAGAAACAGGGATGAACACTGAAGCTTTCTTT.

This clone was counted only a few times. The CDR3 region is CASAGTASSYEQYF. The CDR3 nucleotides read TGTGCCTCCGCGGGGACGGCAAGCTCCTACGAGCAGTACTTC. V usage is TRBV6-1 and J usage is TRBJ2-7; D is possibly TRBD2 (6 bases). Germline V lookup: CDR1 MNHNS, CDR2 SASEGT. The V end lost 11 bases, the J end lost 0 bases, and 17 bases lay between the germline ends. This CDR3 has 14 amino acids.

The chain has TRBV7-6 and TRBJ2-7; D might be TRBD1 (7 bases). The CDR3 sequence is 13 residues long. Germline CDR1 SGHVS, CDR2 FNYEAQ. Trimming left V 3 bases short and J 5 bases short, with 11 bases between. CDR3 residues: CASSLRDRNEQYF. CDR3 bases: TGTGCCAGCAGCTTGCGGGACAGAAACGAGCAGTACTTC.

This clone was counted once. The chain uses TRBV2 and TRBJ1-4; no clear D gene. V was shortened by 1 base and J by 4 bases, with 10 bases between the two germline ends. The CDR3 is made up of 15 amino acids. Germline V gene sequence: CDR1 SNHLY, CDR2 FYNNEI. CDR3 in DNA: TGTGCCAGCAGTGAAGTTGCGGTTTATAATGAAAAACTGTTTTTT. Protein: CASSEVAVYNEKLFF.

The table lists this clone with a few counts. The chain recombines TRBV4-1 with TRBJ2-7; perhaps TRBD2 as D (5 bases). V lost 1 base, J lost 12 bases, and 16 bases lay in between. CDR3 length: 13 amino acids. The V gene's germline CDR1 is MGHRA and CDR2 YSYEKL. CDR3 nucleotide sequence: TGCGCCAGCAGCCAAGCCCCCCAGCGGATGCGGTACTTC. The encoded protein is CASSQAPQRMRYF.

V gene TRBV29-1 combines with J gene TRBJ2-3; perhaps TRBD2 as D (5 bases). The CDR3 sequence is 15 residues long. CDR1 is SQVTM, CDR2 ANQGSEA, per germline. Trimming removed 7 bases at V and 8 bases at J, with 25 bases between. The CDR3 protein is CSGTPTGSVPGTQYF. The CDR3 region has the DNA TGCAGCGGCACGCCCACGGGAAGTGTGCCGGGTACGCAGTATTTT.

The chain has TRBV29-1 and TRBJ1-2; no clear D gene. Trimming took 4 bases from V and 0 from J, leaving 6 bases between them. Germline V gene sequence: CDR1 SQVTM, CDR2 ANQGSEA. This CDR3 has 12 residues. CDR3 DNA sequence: TGCAGCGTTGGGGAGTCTAACTATGGCTACACCTTC. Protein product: CSVGESNYGYTF.

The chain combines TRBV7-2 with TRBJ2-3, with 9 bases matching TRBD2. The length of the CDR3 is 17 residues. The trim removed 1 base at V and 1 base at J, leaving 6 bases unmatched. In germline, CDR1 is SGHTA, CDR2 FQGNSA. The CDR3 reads CASSLVRGGLGTDTQYF. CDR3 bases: TGTGCCAGCAGCTTAGTGCGGGGGGGCCTGGGCACAGATACGCAGTATTTT.